These 27 T cell receptor beta chains came from one sample sequenced in a study of T cell responses to AZD1222 COVID-19 vaccine. Here immunoSEQ multiplex PCR was the method, and the copy in TCRdb shows in-frame clones only, minus some. The sample contains 100,000 or so clones, 80% to 95% of which appear only once. The input for sequencing was peripheral blood, taken 28 days after the second AZD1222 dose. Source of these receptors: an adult who received the AZD1222 COVID-19 vaccine.

The rearrangement uses TRBV4-2 and TRBJ1-2, with D possibly TRBD1 on 6 matching bases. Germline V CDR1 and CDR2: LGHNA, YNFKEQ. The CDR3 contains 14 residues. V shed 2 bases and J shed 5 bases, with 12 bases lying between them. CDR3 nucleotide sequence: TGTGCCAGCAGCCAACCCAGGGGTAGATATGGCTACACCTTC. Its translation is CASSQPRGRYGYTF.

The chain joins TRBV7-9 to TRBJ1-1, with D perhaps TRBD1 (5 bases). The germline V gene encodes CDR1 SEHNR and CDR2 FQNEAQ (reference sequence). CDR3 size: 14 residues. Trimming cost V 7 bases and J 0 bases, with 12 bases left between them. The CDR3, as DNA: TGTGCCAGCACTAAGACAGAGCTGAACACTGAAGCTTTCTTT. Amino acids: CASTKTELNTEAFF.

This chain connects TRBV12-3 or TRBV12-4 to TRBJ1-5, with D possibly TRBD1 on 6 matching bases. The CDR3 consists of 13 residues. The V gene lost 6 bases and the J gene lost 7 bases, with 13 bases spanning the gap. The CDR3 sequence is CASSIRGDQPQHF. The CDR3 region has the DNA TGTGCCAGCAGCATCAGGGGAGACCAGCCCCAGCATTTT.

The CDR3 nucleotides read TGTGCCAGCAGGGGTACCGGGACAGGGACCTACGAGCAGTACTTC. Its translation is CASRGTGTGTYEQYF. The chain links TRBV27 to TRBJ2-7, with 9 bases matching TRBD1. The V gene's germline CDR1 is MNHEY and CDR2 SMNVEV (reference sequence). CDR3 size: 15 residues. V was pared by 6 bases and J by 2 bases, with 8 bases of the junction left unmatched.

The chain joins TRBV19 to TRBJ1-1; no clear D. This CDR3 region has 12 residues. The germline gives CDR1 LNHDA, CDR2 SQIVND (reference sequence). V lost 3 bases to trimming and J lost 2 bases, with 4 bases between them. Here the CDR3 DNA reads TGTGCCAGTAGTATCCCAAACACTGAAGCTTTCTTT. Its protein product is CASSIPNTEAFF.

This rearrangement joins TRBV25-1 to TRBJ1-1; no clear D. The germline V and J ends were trimmed by 2 bases and 6 bases, with 10 bases remaining between them. Germline-derived CDR1 and CDR2 are MGHDK and SYGVNS. This CDR3 spans 13 amino acids. CDR3 sequence: CASSEGEYAEAFF. The DNA of the CDR3 is TGTGCCAGCAGTGAAGGGGAATACGCTGAAGCTTTCTTT.

This chain uses TRBV13 with TRBJ1-2; possible D gene TRBD1, 6 bases. This CDR3 spans 16 amino acids. V lost 0 bases and J 4 bases, leaving 15 bases between the germline ends. CDR1 is PRHDT, CDR2 FYEKMQ, per germline (reference sequence). CDR3 DNA sequence: TGTGCCAGCAGCTTAGGTTGGTCGGGGGGCGGCTATGGCTACACCTTC. Its protein product is CASSLGWSGGGYGYTF.

CDR3: CASSLGNYGYTF. The CDR3 DNA reads as TGTGCCAGCAGCTTAGGGAACTATGGCTACACCTTC. V is TRBV11-2 and J is TRBJ1-2; D remains ambiguous. Trimming removed 1 base at V and 2 bases at J, with 2 bases between. Germline V CDR1 and CDR2: SGHAT, FQNNGV. The CDR3 extends over 12 amino acids. The variable domain in full, completed from reference TRBV11-2 and TRBJ1-2, reads EAGVAQSPRYKIIEKRQSVAFWCNPISGHATLYWYQQILGQGPKLLIQFQNNGVVDDSQLPKDRFSAERLKGVDSTLKIQPAKLEDSAVYLCASSLGNYGYTFGSGTRLTVV.

V and J are TRBV29-1 and TRBJ2-5; the match to TRBD2 covers 14 bases. In germline, CDR1 is SQVTM, CDR2 ANQGSEA. The V gene end was trimmed by 4 bases and the J gene end by 3 bases; junction bases not matched to a gene: 4. The CDR3 runs 15 residues. CDR3 loop: CSVGGTSGSEETQYF. CDR3 sequence (DNA): TGCAGCGTTGGGGGGACTAGCGGGAGTGAAGAGACCCAGTACTTC.

V is TRBV6-5 and J is TRBJ2-2, with 7 nucleotides matching TRBD1. V dropped 2 bases and J dropped 0; count of bases not matched to a gene: 3. The CDR3 is made up of 16 amino acids. Germline CDR1 is MNHEY and CDR2 is SVGAGI. The CDR3 reads CASSYLTGPNTGELFF. The CDR3 coding sequence is TGTGCCAGCAGTTACCTGACAGGGCCGAACACCGGGGAGCTGTTTTTT.

CDR3: CASSGLAELQETQYF. CDR3 nucleotide sequence: TGTGCCAGCTCTGGCCTAGCGGAACTTCAAGAGACCCAGTACTTC. This chain connects TRBV28 to TRBJ2-5, with 7 bases aligning to TRBD2. The junction had 11 bases not matched to a gene; V was cut back by 8 bases and J by 2 bases. Germline-derived CDR1 and CDR2 are MDHEN and SYDVKM. The CDR3 is 15 residues long.

The rearrangement joins TRBV10-3 to TRBJ2-1; TRBD2 matches at 8 bases. CDR1 is ENHRY and CDR2 is SYGVKD in the germline V gene. This CDR3 has 16 amino acids. V gave up 2 bases and J gave up 2 bases; unmatched junction bases: 5. The CDR3 is CAISETSGHAYNEQFF. DNA for the CDR3: TGTGCCATCAGTGAGACTAGCGGACACGCCTACAATGAGCAGTTCTTC.

The chain combines TRBV6-5 with TRBJ1-6; D gene uncertain. The germline V and J ends were trimmed by 6 bases and 8 bases, with 8 bases remaining between them. CDR3 length: 12 amino acids. The germline V gene encodes CDR1 MNHEY and CDR2 SVGAGI. The CDR3 sequence: CASSLSDSPLHF. As DNA, the CDR3 is TGTGCCAGCAGCCTTTCAGATTCACCCCTCCACTTT.

The V gene is TRBV16, the J gene TRBJ1-5; D ambiguous. CDR1 is KGHSY, CDR2 FQNENV, per germline. Trimming took 0 bases from V and 2 from J, leaving 2 bases between them. The CDR3 runs 13 residues. The CDR3 protein is CASSQSGNQPQHF. The CDR3 nucleotides are TGTGCCAGCAGCCAATCCGGCAATCAGCCCCAGCATTTT.

The chain joins TRBV24-1 to TRBJ2-3; possible D gene TRBD2, 7 bases. Per germline, CDR1 KGHDR and CDR2 SFDVKD. Trimming left V 4 bases short and J 6 bases short, with 19 bases between. This CDR3 is built from 16 residues. The CDR3 region is CATSEPPGGPWDTQYF. The CDR3 nucleotides are TGTGCCACCAGTGAACCCCCCGGGGGGCCATGGGATACGCAGTATTTT.

In DNA, the CDR3 is TGCGCCAGCAGCGCGGGGACAGGCCGGGATCAGCCCCAGCATTTT. It yields the protein CASSAGTGRDQPQHF. This chain links TRBV5-1 with TRBJ1-5; 8 bases line up with TRBD1. The CDR3 consists of 15 residues. Germline CDR1 and CDR2: SGHRS and YFSETQ. The J segment lost 5 bases and the V segment lost 4 bases, leaving 8 bases of the junction unmatched.

V usage is TRBV10-3 and J usage is TRBJ1-1, with D unresolved. Trimming took off 3 bases at V and 2 bases at J, with 4 bases between the two ends. The CDR3 extends over 12 amino acids. CDR1 ENHRY and CDR2 SYGVKD come from the germline V gene. In nucleotides, the CDR3 is TGTGCCATCAGTGATGGTAACACTGAAGCTTTCTTT. Its protein is CAISDGNTEAFF.

The chain uses TRBV10-1 and TRBJ2-1, with 11 bases that match TRBD1. CDR3 length equals 15 residues. Germline values: CDR1 WNHNN, CDR2 SYGVQD (reference sequence). With 5 bases clipped from V and 2 bases from J, the junction kept 2 bases outside the gene matches. The CDR3 here is CASSLGQGAYNEQFF. CDR3 sequence (DNA): TGCGCCAGCAGTTTGGGACAGGGGGCCTACAATGAGCAGTTCTTC.

This clone was recorded once. The rearrangement uses TRBV28 and TRBJ1-1, with a weak D call TRBD1 (5 bases). The CDR3 length is 16 residues. The germline V and J ends were trimmed by 4 bases and 4 bases, with 19 bases remaining between them. In germline, CDR1 is MDHEN, CDR2 SYDVKM. CDR3 in amino acids: CASSSPRRGRGTEAFF. DNA of the CDR3: TGTGCCAGCAGTTCCCCCCGGAGGGGTCGGGGCACTGAAGCTTTCTTT. Full variable domain (missing parts from reference TRBV28 and TRBJ1-1): DVKVTQSSRYLVKRTGEKVFLECVQDMDHENMFWYRQDPGLGLRLIYFSYDVKMKEKGDIPEGYSVSREKKERFSLILESASTNQTSMYLCASSSPRRGRGTEAFFGQGTRLTVV.

In DNA form, the CDR3 reads TGTGCCAGCAGCAGAGGACAGGGGTTTTCCCCAACCTACGAGCAGTACTTC. It encodes CASSRGQGFSPTYEQYF. The chain is built from TRBV5-6 and TRBJ2-7; TRBD1 aligns across 9 bases. Trimming at V came to 4 bases and at J to 2 bases, leaving 13 bases not matched to a gene. This CDR3 is 17 amino acids long. The germline V gene has CDR1 SGHDT and CDR2 YYEEEE.

This clone was seen just once. The J gene is TRBJ2-2, the V gene TRBV4-1, with 7 bases identical to TRBD1. The CDR3 consists of 15 residues. After removal of 8 bases from V and 0 bases from J, the junction contained 6 bases not matched to a gene. Germline lookup yields CDR1 MGHRA and CDR2 YSYEKL. For the CDR3, the DNA is TGCGCCAGCCGATCAGGGGGTGCGAACACCGGGGAGCTGTTTTTT. This encodes CASRSGGANTGELFF.

This clone has just one count. The rearrangement uses TRBV7-8 and TRBJ1-1; 8 positions match TRBD1. In germline, CDR1 is SGHVS, CDR2 FQNEAQ. This CDR3 is 15 amino acids long. Trimming cost V 5 bases and J 1 base; bases outside gene matches: 6. The CDR3 DNA sequence: TGTGCCAGCAGCCCCGCCGGGACAGGGAACACTGAAGCTTTCTTT. Its protein product is CASSPAGTGNTEAFF.

The chain carries TRBV28 and TRBJ1-5; 7 bases are a match to TRBD1. This CDR3 region has 15 residues. Germline CDR1 is MDHEN and CDR2 is SYDVKM. V lost 3 bases, J lost 8 bases, and 10 bases stayed unmatched. CDR3 sequence: CASSFGQGGMEPQHF. CDR3 sequence (DNA): TGTGCCAGCAGTTTTGGGCAGGGGGGTATGGAGCCCCAGCATTTT.

The chain couples TRBV12-3 or TRBV12-4 to TRBJ1-2; the D is unclear. Trimming removed 8 bases from V and 8 bases from J, with 12 bases in between. The CDR3 loop spans 11 amino acids. The CDR3 coding sequence is TGTGCCAGCCTTGGGAGTATGGGCTACACCTTC. It yields the protein CASLGSMGYTF.

J is TRBJ1-1 and V is TRBV29-1; D is unclear. The V and J ends lost 4 bases and 5 bases respectively, with 8 bases between them. This CDR3 spans 11 amino acids. Germline CDR1 is SQVTM and CDR2 is ANQGSEA. The CDR3: CSVVPGTEAFF. The DNA of the CDR3 is TGCAGCGTTGTACCGGGGACTGAAGCTTTCTTT. The whole variable domain, filled in from reference TRBV29-1 and TRBJ1-1, reads SAVISQKPSRDICQRGTSLTIQCQVDSQVTMMFWYRQQPGQSLTLIATANQGSEATYESGFVIDKFPISRPNLTFSTLTVSNMSPEDSSIYLCSVVPGTEAFFGQGTRLTVV.

The J gene is TRBJ1-6, the V gene TRBV27; D remains unclear. The V and J ends lost 6 bases and 1 base respectively, with 13 bases between them. Germline CDR1 MNHEY, CDR2 SMNVEV (reference sequence). The CDR3 spans 16 residues. CDR3: CASRQSAWSYNSPLHF. The CDR3 nucleotides read TGTGCCAGCAGACAATCCGCCTGGTCCTATAATTCACCCCTCCACTTT.

The chain has TRBV6-1 and TRBJ2-7; 8 bases map to TRBD2. Germline CDR1 and CDR2: MNHNS and SASEGT. The CDR3 has 17 residues. With 1 base clipped from V and 2 bases from J, the junction kept 10 bases outside the gene matches. CDR3 sequence (DNA): TGTGCCAGCAGTGAAGTGCTAGGAGCGGGGGTGGCCTACGAGCAGTACTTC. The encoded protein is CASSEVLGAGVAYEQYF.